This T cell receptor (beta chain) was recovered during a study of blood T cell repertoires in COVID-19 (dated by TCRdb to the early 2020s). Background on the whole study: The collaborator samples originated in the United States, Italy and Spain and spanned the acute and convalescent phases of COVID-19. The material from the prospective study consisted of cDNA or gDNA derived from T cells, B-cell-depleted T cells, or PBMCs. Subjects who had been exposed to COVID-19, were actively infected with it, or had recovered from it provided the deeply sampled blood TCRbeta repertoires that made up the dataset. A freely available public database, intended as a resource for researchers studying the immune response to SARS-CoV-2, is where the repertoires were released. Samples were obtained from the ongoing ImmuneRACE study (first 160 participants) and from over 1,000 subjects provided by 6 global collaborators. Sample metadata almost always included a de-identified subject ID, COVID-19 status, age in years and sex. HLA class I and class II types, where available, came from metadata supplied by the sample provider rather than from assay-based typing. Findings and caveats that apply to the study as a whole: The amount of clinical and demographic metadata varied by source and participant and was provided uncurated.

TCRbeta CDR3 regions were amplified from genomic DNA by means of the immunoSEQ Assay, a bias-controlled multiplex PCR. The study's own analysis went as follows. Within the assay, amplification of reference gene primers was used to estimate how many nucleated cells each sample contained. To quantify the absolute abundance of each unique TCRbeta CDR3 rearrangement, sequence reads were collapsed and filtered. For each sample, productive Simpson clonality was calculated by taking the square root of Simpson's diversity index across productive rearrangements. Drawn from immuneACCESS, this table holds only the in-frame rearrangements with V and J called that TCRdb kept. Clones are partly lost; checked studies trace under half to an unresolved V gene and leave the rest unexplained. That table gives V, J and clone size, and the DNA gave D and trimming. This sample comprises roughly 280,000 clones, roughly 86% of them detected only once. Jointly, the top ten make up about 10% of the sample.

Each collaborating institution followed its own protocols to collect whole blood in K2EDTA tubes. For TCRbeta analysis, collaborators shipped samples as frozen whole blood, isolated PBMCs, or DNA extracted from either of those sample types. Trimming accounts for 4 bases at V and 6 bases at J, while the number of junction bases matched to no gene is 5. Taken from cysteine to phenylalanine, the CDR3 has 14 residues. The DNA shown is the 42-base CDR3, in frame from base 1. The germline V gene (reference sequence) sets CDR1 to SEHNR and CDR2 to FQNEAQ. On this clone itself: The clone's antigen remains unknown. Base qualities are not provided; no much larger clone lies one nucleotide away.

The sequencing input was peripheral blood. The sequence derives from a man aged 40-49 years with active or convalescent COVID-19. The V gene is TRBV7-9 and the J gene is TRBJ1-2; TRBD1 matches 10 bases in the middle. The CDR3 protein sequence reads: CASSSMGQGNGYTF. The base sequence is TGTGCCAGCAGCTCGATGGGACAGGGGAATGGCTACACCTTC.